These 13 T cell receptor beta chains came from one sample sequenced in a study of shared clonotypes between healthy human individuals (dated by TCRdb to 2020 to 2022). The protocol used for the library was the immunoSEQ multiplex PCR assay. TCRdb carries this immuneACCESS record with in-frame sequences only. Its versions omit some clonotypes, under half of them owing to an unresolved V gene in the studies checked, with the rest unexplained. In this sample the table shows 2.5 million or so clones, 90% to 95% of which occur a single time. The leading ten clones occupy under 0.15% of the sample. The sample taken for sequencing was naive CD4+ T cells sorted from blood. The cell subset or site label of this sample denotes: CD45RA+ positively selected. These receptors all come from a man aged 18 to 29 in good health.

The table lists this clone with a count of one. The V gene is TRBV7-2, the J gene TRBJ1-2, with D unresolved. This CDR3 region has 16 residues. V lost 4 bases to trimming and J lost 8 bases, with 23 bases between them. Germline-derived CDR1 and CDR2 are SGHTA and FQGNSA. CDR3 region: CASSSPTSNRRLGYTF. CDR3 nucleotide sequence: TGTGCCAGCAGCTCCCCGACATCCAATCGTCGTTTGGGCTACACCTTC.

This clone was detected a few times. The rearrangement links TRBV18 to TRBJ1-1, with 8 bases identical to TRBD1. The germline V gene encodes CDR1 KGHSH and CDR2 LQKENI. The CDR3 contains 15 residues. Trimming cost V 0 bases and J 7 bases; bases outside gene matches: 7. As DNA, the CDR3 is TGTGCCAGCTCACCACCGGCAGGGGGCGTCCGTGAAGCTTTCTTT. Residues: CASSPPAGGVREAFF.

This chain uses TRBV9 with TRBJ1-2, with D unresolved. This CDR3 is built from 14 residues. CDR1 is SGDLS and CDR2 is YYNGEE in the germline V gene. V was trimmed by 0 bases and J by 0 bases, leaving 6 bases between them. CDR3 loop: CASSVDGTNYGYTF. CDR3 sequence (DNA): TGTGCCAGCAGCGTAGATGGGACTAACTATGGCTACACCTTC.

The chain combines TRBV7-2 with TRBJ1-4; unclear D gene. V was trimmed by 4 bases and J by 8 bases, leaving 14 bases between them. Germline V gene data show CDR1 as SGHTA and CDR2 as FQGNSA. The CDR3 runs 14 residues. The CDR3 reads CASSSIGGWEKLFF. As DNA, the CDR3 is TGTGCCAGCAGCTCGATAGGAGGATGGGAAAAACTGTTTTTT.

This chain connects TRBV6-5 to TRBJ2-7; perhaps TRBD2 as D (5 bases). The CDR3 has 15 amino acids. Germline V gene lookup returns CDR1 MNHEY and CDR2 SVGAGI. The germline V and J ends were trimmed by 7 bases and 3 bases, with 19 bases remaining between them. The CDR3 reads CASIPVGIAHYEQYF. The DNA of the CDR3 is TGTGCCAGCATCCCCGTCGGGATAGCCCACTACGAGCAGTACTTC.

Concerning this clone itself: Other DNA sequences within the sample encode an identical CDR3. This chain connects TRBV10-1 to TRBJ2-2, with D perhaps being TRBD1 or TRBD2 (5 bases each). The V end lost 0 bases, the J end lost 6 bases, and 8 bases lay between the germline ends. The germline gives CDR1 WNHNN, CDR2 SYGVQD (reference sequence). This CDR3 is built from 14 residues. The CDR3 region is CASSESGVAGELFF. CDR3 bases: TGCGCCAGCAGTGAGTCGGGGGTTGCCGGGGAGCTGTTTTTT.

The chain carries TRBV6-5 and TRBJ1-1; unclear D gene. This CDR3 comprises 12 residues. Germline CDR1 is MNHEY and CDR2 is SVGAGI. Trimming removed 2 bases from V and 3 bases from J, with 4 bases in between. DNA of the CDR3: TGTGCCAGCAGTTACGATTACACTGAAGCTTTCTTT. It encodes CASSYDYTEAFF.

There are a few counts of this clone. The gene calls are TRBV6-5 and TRBJ1-1; D is ambiguous. The CDR3 consists of 11 residues. From germline, CDR1 is MNHEY and CDR2 SVGAGI. V gave up 2 bases and J gave up 8 bases, with 6 bases separating them. The CDR3 region is CASSYGQEAFF. Here the CDR3 DNA reads TGTGCCAGCAGTTACGGCCAGGAAGCTTTCTTT.

The chain joins TRBV7-2 to TRBJ2-3; D remains ambiguous. V was trimmed by 2 bases and J by 7 bases, leaving 10 bases between them. The germline V gene encodes CDR1 SGHTA and CDR2 FQGNSA. The CDR3 has 13 residues. CDR3 sequence: CASSLRQLNTQYF. In DNA, the CDR3 is TGTGCCAGCAGCTTACGGCAATTGAATACGCAGTATTTT.

As to this clone: The same CDR3 can be traced to other DNA sequences in this sample. The rearrangement links TRBV29-1 to TRBJ2-3; D gene unclear. The CDR3 runs to 12 residues. CDR1 SQVTM and CDR2 ANQGSEA come from the germline V gene. V was shortened by 4 bases and J by 8 bases, with 13 bases between the two germline ends. The CDR3 spells CSVGQLATTQYF. CDR3 coding DNA: TGCAGCGTTGGACAACTGGCAACTACGCAGTATTTT.

This chain uses TRBV15 with TRBJ2-5; 14 positions agree with TRBD2. The V segment lost 3 bases and the J segment 4 bases; nucleotides outside the gene matches: 4. The CDR3 loop spans 16 amino acids. Looked up from germline, CDR1 is LNHNV and CDR2 is YYDKDF (reference sequence). CDR3 coding DNA: TGTGCCACCAGCAGGCGGGGACTAGCGGGGGTAGAGACCCAGTACTTC. Translated, it gives CATSRRGLAGVETQYF. The whole variable domain, filled in from reference TRBV15 and TRBJ2-5, reads DAMVIQNPRYQVTQFGKPVTLSCSQTLNHNVMYWYQQKSSQAPKLLFHYYDKDFNNEADTPDNFQSRRPNTSFCFLDIRSPGLGDTAMYLCATSRRGLAGVETQYFGPGTRLLVL.

This sequence joins TRBV5-1 and TRBJ2-5; 7 nucleotides agree with TRBD1. The J segment lost 3 bases and the V segment lost 4 bases, leaving 6 bases of the junction unmatched. Germline lookup yields CDR1 SGHRS and CDR2 YFSETQ. The length of the CDR3 is 14 residues. This CDR3 is CASSAGQAKETQYF. CDR3 nucleotide sequence: TGCGCCAGCAGCGCAGGACAGGCCAAAGAGACCCAGTACTTC.

This rearrangement joins TRBV2 to TRBJ2-1, with 10 positions matching TRBD2. CDR3 length equals 15 residues. Germline loops: CDR1 SNHLY, CDR2 FYNNEI. V trimming: 4 bases; J trimming: 7 bases; junction bases outside the gene matches: 7. CDR3 nucleotide sequence: TGTGCCAGCAGTGCCAGCGGGAGGGCGGGGAATGAGCAGTTCTTC. Amino acid sequence: CASSASGRAGNEQFF.